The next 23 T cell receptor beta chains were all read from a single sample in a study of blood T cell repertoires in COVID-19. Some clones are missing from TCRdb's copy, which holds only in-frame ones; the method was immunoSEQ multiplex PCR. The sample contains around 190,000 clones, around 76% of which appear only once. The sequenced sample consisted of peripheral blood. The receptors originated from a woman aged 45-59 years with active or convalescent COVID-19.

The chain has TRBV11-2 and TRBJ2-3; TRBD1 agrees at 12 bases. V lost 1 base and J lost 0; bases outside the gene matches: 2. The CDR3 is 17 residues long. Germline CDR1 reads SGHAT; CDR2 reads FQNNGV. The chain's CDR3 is CASSLGGQGASTDTQYF. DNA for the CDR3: TGTGCCAGCAGCTTAGGGGGACAGGGGGCGAGCACAGATACGCAGTATTTT.

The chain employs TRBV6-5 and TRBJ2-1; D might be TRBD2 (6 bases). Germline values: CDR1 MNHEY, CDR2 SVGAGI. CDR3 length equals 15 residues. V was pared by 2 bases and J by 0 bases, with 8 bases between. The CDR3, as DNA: TGTGCCAGCAGTTACGGAGGGAGCTCCTACAATGAGCAGTTCTTC. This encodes CASSYGGSSYNEQFF.

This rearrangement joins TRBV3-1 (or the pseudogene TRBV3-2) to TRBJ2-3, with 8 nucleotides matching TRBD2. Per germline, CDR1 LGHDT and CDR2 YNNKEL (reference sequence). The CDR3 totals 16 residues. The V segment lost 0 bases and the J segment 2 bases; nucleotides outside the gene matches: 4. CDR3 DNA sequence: TGTGCCAGCAGCCAAGAAGCGGGGGAATTCACAGATACGCAGTATTTT. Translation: CASSQEAGEFTDTQYF.

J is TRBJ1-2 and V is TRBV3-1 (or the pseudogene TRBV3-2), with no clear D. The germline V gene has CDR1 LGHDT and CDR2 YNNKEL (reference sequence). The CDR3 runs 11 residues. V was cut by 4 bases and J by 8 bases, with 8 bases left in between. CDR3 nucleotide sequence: TGTGCCAGCAGCCCCCGACAAGGCTACACCTTC. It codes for CASSPRQGYTF.

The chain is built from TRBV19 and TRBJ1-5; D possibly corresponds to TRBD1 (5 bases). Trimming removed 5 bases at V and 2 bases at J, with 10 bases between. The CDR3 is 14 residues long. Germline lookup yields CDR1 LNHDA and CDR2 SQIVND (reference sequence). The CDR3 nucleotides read TGTGCCAGTAGTGTCGAGACAGGCAATCAGCCCCAGCATTTT. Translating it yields CASSVETGNQPQHF.

The CDR3 loop is CAWSLGGTDTQYF. The CDR3 DNA reads TGTGCCTGGAGTCTCGGGGGCACAGATACGCAGTATTTT. The genes are TRBV30 and TRBJ2-3; a possible D gene is TRBD2 (5 bases). Looked up from germline, CDR1 is GTSNPN and CDR2 is SVGIG (reference sequence). The CDR3 has 13 amino acids. V was shortened by 2 bases and J by 1 base, with 7 bases between the two germline ends.

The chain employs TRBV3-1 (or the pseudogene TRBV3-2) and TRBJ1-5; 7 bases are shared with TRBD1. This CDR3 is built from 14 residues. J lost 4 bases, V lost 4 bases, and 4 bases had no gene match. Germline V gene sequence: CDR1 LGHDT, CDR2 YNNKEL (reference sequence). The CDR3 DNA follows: TGTGCCAGCAGCCCGGGACAGAGGAATCAGCCCCAGCATTTT. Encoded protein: CASSPGQRNQPQHF.

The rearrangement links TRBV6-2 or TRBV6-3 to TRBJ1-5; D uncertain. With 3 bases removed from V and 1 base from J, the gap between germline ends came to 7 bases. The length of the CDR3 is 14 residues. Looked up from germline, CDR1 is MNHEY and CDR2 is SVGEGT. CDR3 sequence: CASSYSHSNQPQHF. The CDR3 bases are TGTGCCAGCAGTTATAGCCACAGCAATCAGCCCCAGCATTTT.

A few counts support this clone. The chain's CDR3 is CASSQDNTGPSYEQYF. CDR3 sequence (DNA): TGTGCCAGCAGCCAAGATAATACAGGGCCTTCCTACGAGCAGTACTTC. The chain couples TRBV4-2 to TRBJ2-7, with D possibly being TRBD1 (6 bases). This CDR3 region has 16 residues. Germline V gives CDR1 LGHNA, CDR2 YNFKEQ. The ends were cut back, 0 bases at V and 1 base at J, with 13 bases in the middle.

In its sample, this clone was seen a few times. The DNA for the CDR3 is TGTGCCAGCAGTTTATTGGCGGGACTAGCGGGGCAGGAGTATTTT. It yields the protein CASSLLAGLAGQEYF. This rearrangement joins TRBV27 to TRBJ2-3; 13 positions agree with TRBD2. V gave up 1 base and J gave up 13 bases; unmatched junction bases: 8. CDR1 is MNHEY, CDR2 SMNVEV, per germline (reference sequence). The CDR3 runs 15 residues.

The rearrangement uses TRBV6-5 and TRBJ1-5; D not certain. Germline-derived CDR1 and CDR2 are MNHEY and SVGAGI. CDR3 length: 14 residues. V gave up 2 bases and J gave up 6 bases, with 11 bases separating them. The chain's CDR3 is CASSYREGFQPQHF. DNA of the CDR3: TGTGCCAGCAGTTACCGAGAGGGATTTCAGCCCCAGCATTTT.

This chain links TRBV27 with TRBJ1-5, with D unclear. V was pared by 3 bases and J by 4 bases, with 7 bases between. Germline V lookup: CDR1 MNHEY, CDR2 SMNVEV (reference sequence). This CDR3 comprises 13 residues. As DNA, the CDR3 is TGTGCCAGCAGTTTGAACAGAAATCAGCCCCAGCATTTT. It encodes CASSLNRNQPQHF.

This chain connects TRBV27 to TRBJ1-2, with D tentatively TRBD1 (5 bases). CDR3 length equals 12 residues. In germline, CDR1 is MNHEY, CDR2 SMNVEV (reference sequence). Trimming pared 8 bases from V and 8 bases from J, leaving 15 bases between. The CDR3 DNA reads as TGTGCCAGCTTCCAGGGAAGTCTCGGCTACACCTTC. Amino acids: CASFQGSLGYTF.

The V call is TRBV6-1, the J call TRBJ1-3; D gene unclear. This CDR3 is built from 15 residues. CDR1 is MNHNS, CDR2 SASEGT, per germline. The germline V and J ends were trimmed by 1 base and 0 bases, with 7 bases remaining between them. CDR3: CASSEGTSSGNTIYF. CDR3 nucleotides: TGTGCCAGCAGTGAAGGAACCAGCTCTGGAAACACCATATATTTT.

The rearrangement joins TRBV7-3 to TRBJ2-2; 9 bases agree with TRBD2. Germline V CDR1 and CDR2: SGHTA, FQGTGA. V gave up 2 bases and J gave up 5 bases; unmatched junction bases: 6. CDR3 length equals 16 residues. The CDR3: CASSLELAGLTGELFF. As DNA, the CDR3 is TGTGCCAGCAGCTTAGAACTAGCGGGTCTGACCGGGGAGCTGTTTTTT.

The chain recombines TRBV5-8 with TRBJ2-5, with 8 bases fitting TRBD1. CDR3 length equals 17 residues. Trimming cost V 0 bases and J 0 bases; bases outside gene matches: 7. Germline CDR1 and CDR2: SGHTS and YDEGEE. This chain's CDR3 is CASSLGQGILYQETQYF. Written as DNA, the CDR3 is TGTGCCAGCAGCTTGGGACAGGGGATATTGTACCAAGAGACCCAGTACTTC. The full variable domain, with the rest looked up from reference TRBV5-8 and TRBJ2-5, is EAGVTQSPTHLIKTRGQQATLRCSPISGHTSVYWYQQALGLGLQFLLWYDEGEERNRGNFPPRFSGRQFPNYSSELNVNALELEDSALYLCASSLGQGILYQETQYFGPGTRLLVL.

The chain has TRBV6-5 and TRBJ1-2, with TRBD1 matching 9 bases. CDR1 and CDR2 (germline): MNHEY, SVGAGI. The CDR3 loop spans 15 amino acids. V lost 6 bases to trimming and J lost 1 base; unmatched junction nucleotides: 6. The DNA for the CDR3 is TGTGCCAGCAGCCCCCGGACAGGGGTTAACTATGGCTACACCTTC. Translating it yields CASSPRTGVNYGYTF.

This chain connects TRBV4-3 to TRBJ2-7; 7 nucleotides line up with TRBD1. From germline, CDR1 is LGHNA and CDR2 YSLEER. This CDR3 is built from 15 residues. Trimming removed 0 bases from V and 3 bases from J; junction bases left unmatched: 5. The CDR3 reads CASSQDPGQVYEQYF. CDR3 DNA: TGCGCCAGCAGCCAAGACCCTGGACAGGTCTACGAGCAGTACTTC.

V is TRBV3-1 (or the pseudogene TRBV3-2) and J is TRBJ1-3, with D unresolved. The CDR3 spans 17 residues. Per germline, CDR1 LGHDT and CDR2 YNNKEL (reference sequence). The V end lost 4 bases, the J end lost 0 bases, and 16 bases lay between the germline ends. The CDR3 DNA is TGTGCCAGCAGCCGAACTGGGAGAACCAGCTCTGGAAACACCATATATTTT. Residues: CASSRTGRTSSGNTIYF.

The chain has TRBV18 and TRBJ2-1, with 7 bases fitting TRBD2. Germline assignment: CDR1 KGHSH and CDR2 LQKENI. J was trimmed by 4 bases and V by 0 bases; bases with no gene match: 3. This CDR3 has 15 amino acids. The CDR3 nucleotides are TGTGCCAGCTCACCACCGGCTAGCGGTTACAATGAGCAGTTCTTC. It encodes CASSPPASGYNEQFF.

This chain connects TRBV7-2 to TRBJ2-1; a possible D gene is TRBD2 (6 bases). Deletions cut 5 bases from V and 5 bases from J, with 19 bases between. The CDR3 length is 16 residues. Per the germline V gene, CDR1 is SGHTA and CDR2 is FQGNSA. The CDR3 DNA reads TGTGCCAGCAGCCAAATCCGGGGAGGTTGGGACAATGAGCAGTTCTTC. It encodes CASSQIRGGWDNEQFF.

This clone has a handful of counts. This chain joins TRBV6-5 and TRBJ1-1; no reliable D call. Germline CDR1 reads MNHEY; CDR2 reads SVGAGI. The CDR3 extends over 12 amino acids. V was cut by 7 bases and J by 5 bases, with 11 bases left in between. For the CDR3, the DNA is TGTGCCAGCAACCGGGGTGGGACTGAAGCTTTCTTT. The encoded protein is CASNRGGTEAFF.

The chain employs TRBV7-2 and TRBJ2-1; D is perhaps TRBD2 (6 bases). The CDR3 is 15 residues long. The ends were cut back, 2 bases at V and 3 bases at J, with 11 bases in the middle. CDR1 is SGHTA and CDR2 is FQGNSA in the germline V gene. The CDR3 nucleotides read TGTGCCAGCAGCTTAACACGGGAGATCTACAATGAGCAGTTCTTC. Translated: CASSLTREIYNEQFF. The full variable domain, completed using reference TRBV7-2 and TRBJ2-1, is GAGVSQSPSNKVTEKGKDVELRCDPISGHTALYWYRQSLGQGLEFLIYFQGNSAPDKSGLPSDRFSAERTGGSVSTLTIQRTQQEDSAVYLCASSLTREIYNEQFFGPGTRLTVL.